A selection of T cell receptor beta chains follows, all from one sample in a study of T cells in Graves' hyperthyroidism and ophthalmopathy. In TCRdb, the multiplex PCR reads were re-called with MiXCR into one record per CDR3 protein. The sample comprises fewer than 650,000 distinct CDR3 sequences, 46% of which are singletons, and about two fifths rests with the top ten. Sequenced material: peripheral blood or thyroid tissue (not recorded which). The receptor set was obtained from an adult woman with Graves' disease, either hyperthyroidism or ophthalmopathy (not recorded which). CDR3s include the opening cysteine and the closing phenylalanine or tryptophan. D genes are given only for firm matches. Clone size, where shown, is once, few, many, or a class for clones that have expanded.

TRBV6-5,TRBJ1-6,.,.,CASRAGVTGSPLHF,TGTGCCAGCAGGGCAGGGGTTACTGGTTCACCCCTCCACTTT
TRBV7-9,TRBJ1-4,.,many,CASSLSGEKLFF,TGCGCCAGCAGCTTGTCAGGGGAAAAACTGTTTTTT
TRBV29-1,TRBJ1-1,.,.,CSVRVGGTEAFF,TGCAGCGTACGGGTGGGGGGTACTGAAGCTTTCTTT
TRBV7-9,TRBJ2-7,TRBD2,.,CASSWSGVESYEQYF,TGTGCCAGCAGTTGGAGCGGGGTGGAGTCCTACGAGCAGTACTTC
TRBV20-1,TRBJ1-6,TRBD1,many,CSAPTGSSYNSPLHF,TGCAGTGCGCCGACAGGGAGCTCCTATAATTCACCCCTCCACTTT
TRBV4-2,TRBJ1-6,TRBD1,.,CASSPQGLASPLHF,TGTGCCAGCAGCCCACAGGGGTTGGCTTCACCCCTCCACTTT
TRBV11-2,TRBJ1-1,.,.,CASSLGAMGDTEAFF,TGTGCCAGCAGCTTAGGGGCCATGGGGGACACTGAAGCTTTCTTT
TRBV20-1,TRBJ2-3,.,many,CSARYPDTQYF,TGCAGTGCTAGATACCCGGATACGCAGTATTTT
TRBV7-8,TRBJ2-7,.,.,CASGQEISGWYSYEQYF,TGCGCCAGCGGCCAAGAAATAAGCGGGTGGTACTCCTACGAGCAGTACTTC
TRBV19,TRBJ1-5,.,.,CASSKQEKPQHF,TGTGCCAGTAGTAAGCAAGAGAAGCCCCAGCATTTT
TRBV2,TRBJ2-3,.,many,CASSEFSLQSTDTQYF,TGTGCCAGCAGTGAATTTAGTTTGCAGAGCACAGATACGCAGTATTTT
TRBV29-1,TRBJ2-7,.,.,CSVEGDRREQYF,TGCAGCGTTGAAGGGGACCGAAGGGAGCAGTACTTC
TRBV7-6,TRBJ1-2,.,many,CASSLTYGYTF,TGTGCCAGCAGCTTAACATATGGCTACACCTTC
TRBV11-2,TRBJ2-7,.,once,CASRVGGRQQYF,TGTGCCAGCAGGGTAGGGGGGAGGCAGCAGTACTTC
TRBV5-1,TRBJ1-2,TRBD1,.,CASSLAWGQTYGYTF,TGCGCCAGCAGCTTGGCCTGGGGACAGACCTATGGCTACACCTTC
TRBV12-3/TRBV12-4,TRBJ1-1,TRBD1,.,CASSPGQALTEAFF,TGTGCCAGCAGTCCTGGACAGGCTTTGACTGAAGCTTTCTTT
TRBV12-3/TRBV12-4,TRBJ1-1,.,.,CATGMTEAFF,TGTGCCACGGGAATGACTGAAGCTTTCTTT
TRBV15,TRBJ2-7,.,.,CATSSSGAEQYF,TGTGCCACCAGCAGCTCCGGGGCCGAGCAGTACTTC
TRBV11-2,TRBJ2-7,TRBD1,many,CASSLGQTLSYEQYF,TGTGCCAGCAGCTTGGGACAGACCCTATCCTACGAGCAGTACTTC
TRBV28,TRBJ2-7,TRBD1,.,CASSSRQGRYGEQYF,TGTGCCAGCAGTTCGAGACAGGGGCGGTACGGCGAGCAGTACTTC
TRBV2,TRBJ1-1,.,.,CARTAEMGAMNTEAFF,TGTGCCAGAACAGCGGAGATGGGGGCGATGAACACTGAAGCTTTCTTT
TRBV19,TRBJ2-5,.,.,CASSTTRGETQYF,TGTGCCAGTAGTACTACACGTGGAGAGACCCAGTACTTC
TRBV9,TRBJ1-3,.,.,CASSAEGAGNTIYF,TGTGCCAGCAGCGCAGAGGGGGCTGGAAACACCATATATTTT
TRBV24-1,TRBJ1-2,.,.,CATSDPTEGHYGYTF,TGTGCCACCAGTGACCCGACCGAGGGCCACTATGGCTACACCTTC
TRBV7-2,TRBJ1-2,TRBD1,.,CASSQAGTGPYGYTF,TGTGCCAGCAGCCAAGCCGGGACAGGTCCCTATGGCTACACCTTC
TRBV12-5,TRBJ1-5,TRBD1,.,CASGLLGQEPNQPQHF,TGTGCTAGTGGTTTGCTTGGACAGGAGCCAAATCAGCCCCAGCATTTT
TRBV6-5,TRBJ1-2,TRBD1,.,CASRWTGGDYGYTF,TGTGCCAGCAGGTGGACAGGGGGCGACTATGGCTACACCTTC
TRBV2,TRBJ1-6,.,.,CASISLRGAPLHF,TGTGCCAGCATTTCCCTGAGGGGTGCACCCCTCCACTTT
TRBV15,TRBJ1-1,.,.,CATSSGRGGEANTEAFF,TGTGCCACCAGCAGCGGACGTGGAGGGGAGGCCAACACTGAAGCTTTCTTT
TRBV29-1,TRBJ1-2,.,.,CSGGDKPNYGYTF,TGCAGCGGGGGGGACAAACCTAACTATGGCTACACCTTC
TRBV4-1,TRBJ1-1,TRBD1,.,CASSRGQGSWTEAFF,TGCGCCAGCAGCCGAGGACAGGGTAGTTGGACTGAAGCTTTCTTT
TRBV7-9,TRBJ2-7,.,.,CASSLQDPDEQYF,TGTGCCAGCAGCTTACAAGATCCTGACGAGCAGTACTTC
TRBV2,TRBJ2-5,.,.,CASQATRGMGETQYF,TGTGCCAGCCAAGCTACGAGGGGGATGGGGGAGACCCAGTACTTC
TRBV29-1,TRBJ1-2,TRBD1,.,CSAYRGNYGYTF,TGCAGCGCTTACAGGGGCAACTATGGCTACACCTTC
TRBV19,TRBJ1-5,TRBD1,many,CASIGTGGSNQPQHF,TGTGCCAGTATCGGGACAGGGGGAAGCAATCAGCCCCAGCATTTT
TRBV7-3,TRBJ2-6,.,.,CASSQIRSSGANVLTF,TGTGCCAGCAGCCAAATCAGGTCTTCCGGGGCCAACGTCCTGACTTTC
TRBV5-1,TRBJ2-7,TRBD2,.,CASSTLAGVTYEQYF,TGCGCCAGCAGCACCCTAGCGGGAGTTACCTACGAGCAGTACTTC
TRBV29-1,TRBJ1-1,.,.,CSVRSGWGMNTEAFF,TGCAGCGTTAGGTCGGGGTGGGGGATGAACACTGAAGCTTTCTTT
TRBV29-1,TRBJ2-7,.,many,CSAFDFYDQYF,TGCAGCGCTTTCGACTTCTACGATCAGTACTTC
TRBV2,TRBJ2-7,.,.,CASSEAFGIGYEQYF,TGTGCCAGCAGTGAAGCGTTCGGGATTGGCTACGAGCAGTACTTC
TRBV29-1,TRBJ1-2,.,.,CSVGGGTNYGYTF,TGCAGCGTAGGGGGTGGGACTAACTATGGCTACACCTTC
TRBV30,TRBJ1-1,.,.,CAWSVFSNTEAFF,TGTGCCTGGAGTGTCTTTTCGAACACTGAAGCTTTCTTT
TRBV9,TRBJ1-2,.,.,CASSDGTSNYGYTF,TGTGCCAGCAGCGATGGGACTAGTAACTATGGCTACACCTTC
TRBV6-5,TRBJ1-2,TRBD1,many,CASSQLDRGRGYTF,TGTGCCAGCAGCCAACTCGACAGGGGCCGAGGCTACACCTTC
TRBV10-3,TRBJ1-5,.,.,CAISESLRDQPQHF,TGTGCCATCAGCGAGAGTCTGAGGGATCAGCCCCAGCATTTT
TRBV19,TRBJ2-2,TRBD2,.,CASRGLAGTNTGELFF,TGTGCCAGTAGGGGACTAGCGGGAACGAACACCGGGGAGCTGTTTTTT
TRBV12-3/TRBV12-4,TRBJ2-2,.,few,CASTNTGELFF,TGTGCCAGCACAAATACCGGGGAGCTGTTTTTT
TRBV12-3/TRBV12-4,TRBJ2-5,TRBD1,many,CASSRLGDRGFETQYF,TGTGCCAGCAGTCGTTTGGGTGACAGGGGGTTTGAGACCCAGTACTTC